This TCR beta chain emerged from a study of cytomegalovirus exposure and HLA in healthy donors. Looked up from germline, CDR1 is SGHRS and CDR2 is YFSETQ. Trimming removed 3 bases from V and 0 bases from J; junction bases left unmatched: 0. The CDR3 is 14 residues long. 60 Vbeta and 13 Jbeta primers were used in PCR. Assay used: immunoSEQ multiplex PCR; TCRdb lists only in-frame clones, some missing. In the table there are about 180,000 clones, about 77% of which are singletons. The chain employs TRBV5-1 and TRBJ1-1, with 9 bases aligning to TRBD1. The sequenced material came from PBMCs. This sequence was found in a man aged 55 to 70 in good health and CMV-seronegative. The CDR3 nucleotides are TGCGCCAGCAGCTGGACAGGGGTGAACACTGAAGCTTTCTTT. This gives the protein CASSWTGVNTEAFF.